Presented here are 10 T cell receptor beta chains from one specimen sequenced in a study of blood T cell repertoires in COVID-19. Using immunoSEQ multiplex PCR, the repertoire was profiled, and TCRdb retains in-frame clones only, with some absent. The data contain roughly 150,000 clones, about 83% of them seen just once; the ten biggest clones take up about 2.5%. The sequenced sample consisted of peripheral blood. These receptor sequences come from a woman older than 75 with COVID-19, enrolled during active disease.

The chain carries TRBV6-2 or TRBV6-3 and TRBJ1-2, with no clear D. CDR3 size: 15 residues. V was shortened by 2 bases and J by 4 bases, with 14 bases between the two germline ends. CDR1 MNHEY and CDR2 SVGEGT come from the germline V gene. CDR3: CASSYPGRGSYGYTF. CDR3 nucleotide sequence: TGTGCCAGCAGTTACCCCGGACGAGGGAGCTATGGCTACACCTTC.

The J gene is TRBJ1-2, the V gene TRBV2; D gene unclear. The germline gives CDR1 SNHLY, CDR2 FYNNEI. This CDR3 is 13 amino acids long. Trimming took 7 bases from V and 3 from J, leaving 12 bases between them. The CDR3 DNA reads TGTGCCAGCACCCCCGGGTTTTACTATGGCTACACCTTC. Protein: CASTPGFYYGYTF.

This chain links TRBV6-5 with TRBJ1-5, with a possible D match to TRBD1 (5 bases). The germline V gene has CDR1 MNHEY and CDR2 SVGAGI. The CDR3 is 14 residues long. The V and J ends lost 0 bases and 7 bases respectively, with 10 bases between them. The CDR3 DNA sequence: TGTGCCAGCAGTTACTCGCGGGGGGGGCAGCCCCAGCATTTT. Its protein product is CASSYSRGGQPQHF.

This rearrangement joins TRBV2 to TRBJ2-5, with 12 bases fitting TRBD2. This CDR3 contains 17 residues. Germline V gene lookup returns CDR1 SNHLY and CDR2 FYNNEI. V lost 1 base and J lost 1; bases outside the gene matches: 4. CDR3 protein: CASSEELAGGRQETQYF. CDR3 nucleotides: TGTGCCAGCAGTGAAGAACTAGCGGGAGGTCGCCAAGAGACCCAGTACTTC.

V is TRBV23-1 and J is TRBJ2-1; D perhaps matches TRBD1 (5 bases). TRBV23-1 is filed as an ORF, its function uncertain. V lost 0 bases and J lost 0, with 9 bases in between. The CDR3 runs 16 residues. CDR3 nucleotides: TGCGCCAGCAGTCAATCGCCAGGGCCCTCCTACAATGAGCAGTTCTTC. This translates into CASSQSPGPSYNEQFF.

This rearrangement joins TRBV7-9 to TRBJ2-3; D perhaps matches TRBD1 (5 bases). The CDR3 spans 15 residues. With 4 bases removed from V and 1 base from J, the gap between germline ends came to 12 bases. Germline V gene lookup returns CDR1 SEHNR and CDR2 FQNEAQ (reference sequence). CDR3 sequence: CASSSDKRGTDTQYF. CDR3 bases: TGTGCCAGCAGCTCGGACAAAAGGGGCACAGATACGCAGTATTTT. The entire variable domain, with the rest obtained from reference TRBV7-9 and TRBJ2-3, is as follows: DTGVSQNPRHKITKRGQNVTFRCDPISEHNRLYWYRQTLGQGPEFLTYFQNEAQLEKSRLLSDRFSAERPKGSFSTLEIQRTEQGDSAMYLCASSSDKRGTDTQYFGPGTRLTVL.

This clone was counted once. This rearrangement joins TRBV11-2 to TRBJ2-2; 8 nucleotides align to TRBD2. V lost 5 bases, J lost 1 base, and 3 bases stayed unmatched. The germline V gene encodes CDR1 SGHAT and CDR2 FQNNGV. The CDR3 is 15 amino acids. In nucleotides, the CDR3 is TGTGCCAGCAGCAGGAGCGGGAGGAACACCGGGGAGCTGTTTTTT. Translation: CASSRSGRNTGELFF.

The chain has TRBV11-2 and TRBJ2-7; 8 nucleotides agree with TRBD2. Per germline, CDR1 SGHAT and CDR2 FQNNGV. V was pared by 2 bases and J by 0 bases, with 6 bases of the junction left unmatched. The CDR3 contains 16 residues. Written as DNA, the CDR3 is TGTGCCAGCAGCTTAAGGCGAGCGGGGGACTCCTACGAGCAGTACTTC. This codes for CASSLRRAGDSYEQYF.

This chain connects TRBV5-4 to TRBJ1-2, with D tentatively TRBD1 (6 bases). V was shortened by 0 bases and J by 3 bases, with 6 bases between the two germline ends. The CDR3 is 13 residues long. Germline CDR1 and CDR2: SGHNT and YYREEE (reference sequence). This CDR3 reads CASSLDRDYGYTF. Here the CDR3 DNA reads TGTGCCAGCAGCTTGGACAGGGACTATGGCTACACCTTC.

The gene calls are TRBV6-2 or TRBV6-3 and TRBJ1-6, with 7 nucleotides matching TRBD1. V lost 2 bases to trimming and J lost 12 bases; unmatched junction nucleotides: 10. The CDR3 runs 15 residues. Germline loops: CDR1 MNHEY, CDR2 SVGEGT. The CDR3 protein is CASSYPDRVRRPLHF. The DNA for the CDR3 is TGTGCCAGCAGTTACCCCGACAGGGTCCGTCGACCCCTCCACTTT.